These 16 T cell receptor beta chains came from one sample sequenced in a study of lymphopenia after photon versus proton radiotherapy. Assay used: immunoSEQ multiplex PCR; TCRdb lists only in-frame clones, some missing. Of about 60,000 clones in the sample, around 85% were seen once. Specimen: peripheral blood, collected from a patient treated with proton-based radiotherapy. These receptors all come from a man aged 60 to 75 with pancreatic cancer.

The chain uses TRBV10-3 and TRBJ2-5; TRBD2 is a possible D gene (6 bases). V was clipped by 10 bases and J by 6 bases, with 15 bases between them. Germline CDR1 ENHRY, CDR2 SYGVKD. The CDR3 loop spans 12 amino acids. CDR3: CATSEEEKTQYF. As DNA, the CDR3 is TGTGCCACTAGCGAGGAGGAAAAGACCCAGTACTTC.

The chain links TRBV7-9 to TRBJ1-4; D is uncertain. V was shortened by 1 base and J by 8 bases, with 8 bases between the two germline ends. The germline CDR1 and CDR2 sequences are SEHNR and FQNEAQ (reference sequence). This CDR3 is built from 13 residues. The CDR3 reads CASSLGADEKLFF. The CDR3 coding sequence is TGTGCCAGCAGCTTAGGGGCAGACGAAAAACTGTTTTTT.

This clone was counted between two and nine times. V and J are TRBV5-1 and TRBJ2-3, with TRBD2 matching 12 bases. CDR3 length: 15 amino acids. V dropped 6 bases and J dropped 7; count of bases not matched to a gene: 9. CDR1 and CDR2 (germline): SGHRS, YFSETQ. CDR3 nucleotides: TGCGCCAGCATCGAGGGACTAGCGGGCGCCTATACGCAGTATTTT. Translated, it gives CASIEGLAGAYTQYF.

This clone was found once. The chain employs TRBV28 and TRBJ1-2, with a possible D match to TRBD1 (5 bases). Deletions cut 6 bases from V and 4 bases from J, with 15 bases between. This CDR3 is built from 14 residues. CDR1 is MDHEN and CDR2 is SYDVKM in the germline V gene. The CDR3 bases are TGTGCCAGCAGGCGAACGACAGATGTCTATGGCTACACCTTC. It translates to CASRRTTDVYGYTF.

V gene TRBV6-6 combines with J gene TRBJ2-7; 9 nucleotides match TRBD1. Germline values: CDR1 MNHNY, CDR2 SVGAGI (reference sequence). Trimming removed 7 bases from V and 2 bases from J; junction bases left unmatched: 6. The CDR3 length is 14 residues. The CDR3 region is CASKQGQGTYEQYF. CDR3 sequence (DNA): TGTGCCAGCAAACAGGGACAGGGAACCTACGAGCAGTACTTC.

The chain employs TRBV6-1 and TRBJ1-1, with 7 nucleotides matching TRBD1. Germline CDR1 MNHNS, CDR2 SASEGT. CDR3 length: 14 residues. The J segment lost 1 base and the V segment lost 5 bases, leaving 4 bases of the junction unmatched. Written as DNA, the CDR3 is TGTGCCAGCAGTCGGACAGGTACGAACACTGAAGCTTTCTTT. It specifies CASSRTGTNTEAFF.

Comment on this clone: The junction differs from germline at one of its ends, possibly a read error. The chain carries TRBV7-2 and TRBJ2-7, with D hard to call. CDR1 and CDR2 (germline): SGHTA, FQGNSA. The CDR3 has 13 amino acids. This CDR3 is CVSSLDGRYWQYF. The CDR3 DNA sequence: TGTGTCAGCAGCTTAGACGGGCGGTACTGGCAGTACTTC.

The V gene is TRBV30, the J gene TRBJ1-5; no reliable D call. Germline V lookup: CDR1 GTSNPN, CDR2 SVGIG (reference sequence). The CDR3 has 13 amino acids. Trimming shortened V by 0 bases and J by 0 bases, and 3 bases separated the two germline ends. The CDR3 reads CAWSVDSNQPQHF. The CDR3 DNA reads as TGTGCCTGGAGTGTAGATAGCAATCAGCCCCAGCATTTT.

This clone was seen only a few times. The chain couples TRBV29-1 to TRBJ2-1; TRBD2 aligns across 16 bases. This CDR3 contains 15 residues. Unmatched junction bases numbered 4, after V lost 6 bases and J lost 5 bases. Germline loops: CDR1 SQVTM, CDR2 ANQGSEA. The CDR3 loop reads CSVLGLAGGNNEQFF. The CDR3 DNA reads as TGCAGCGTCCTGGGACTAGCGGGAGGGAACAATGAGCAGTTCTTC.

This chain joins TRBV2 and TRBJ1-1, with a possible D match to TRBD1 (5 bases). Germline V lookup: CDR1 SNHLY, CDR2 FYNNEI. The ends were cut back, 6 bases at V and 2 bases at J, with 16 bases in the middle. The CDR3 sequence is 15 residues long. As DNA, the CDR3 is TGTGCCAGCAGCGGAGCCTTTGGGGACAACACTGAAGCTTTCTTT. Encoded protein: CASSGAFGDNTEAFF.

The rearrangement uses TRBV25-1 and TRBJ2-7; unclear D gene. CDR1 and CDR2 (germline): MGHDK, SYGVNS. Trimming removed 8 bases at V and 2 bases at J, with 7 bases between. The CDR3 spans 11 residues. This CDR3 is CASRQAYEQYF. CDR3 bases: TGTGCCAGCCGGCAAGCCTACGAGCAGTACTTC.

The J gene is TRBJ1-1, the V gene TRBV28; 7 bases agree with TRBD1. This CDR3 is built from 15 residues. CDR1 MDHEN and CDR2 SYDVKM come from the germline V gene. V shed 4 bases, J shed 1 base, and the junction held 6 bases outside the gene matches. CDR3 in DNA: TGTGCCAGCAGTTCCCCGCGACAGGGGAACACTGAAGCTTTCTTT. Residues: CASSSPRQGNTEAFF.

The chain combines TRBV30 with TRBJ2-3; TRBD1 might be the D (6 bases). Looked up from germline, CDR1 is GTSNPN and CDR2 is SVGIG (reference sequence). There are 13 residues in the CDR3. The V gene lost 0 bases and the J gene lost 4 bases, with 8 bases spanning the gap. CDR3 loop: CAWSVQGADTQYF. CDR3 DNA sequence: TGTGCCTGGAGTGTACAGGGAGCAGATACGCAGTATTTT.

CDR3 amino acids: CASSPNTGSGELFF. CDR3 nucleotide sequence: TGTGCCAGCTCACCAAACACAGGGTCCGGGGAGCTGTTTTTT. This chain links TRBV18 with TRBJ2-2, with D possibly matching TRBD1 (6 bases). Per the germline V gene, CDR1 is KGHSH and CDR2 is LQKENI. The length of the CDR3 is 14 residues. V was trimmed by 2 bases and J by 6 bases, leaving 10 bases between them.

The chain carries TRBV10-3 and TRBJ1-3, with 7 bases fitting TRBD1. The CDR3 has 15 residues. CDR1 and CDR2 (germline): ENHRY, SYGVKD. Trimming cost V 5 bases and J 0 bases; bases outside gene matches: 4. CDR3 bases: TGTGCCATCAGTCCAACAGGGGACTCTGGAAACACCATATATTTT. It encodes CAISPTGDSGNTIYF.

V is TRBV7-8 and J is TRBJ2-5; 7 positions match TRBD2. The V gene end was trimmed by 5 bases and the J gene end by 4 bases; junction bases not matched to a gene: 13. The germline V gene has CDR1 SGHVS and CDR2 FQNEAQ. CDR3 length: 16 residues. The CDR3 spells CASSPRDYNGPETQYF. CDR3 DNA: TGTGCCAGCAGCCCCCGGGACTACAATGGCCCAGAGACCCAGTACTTC.